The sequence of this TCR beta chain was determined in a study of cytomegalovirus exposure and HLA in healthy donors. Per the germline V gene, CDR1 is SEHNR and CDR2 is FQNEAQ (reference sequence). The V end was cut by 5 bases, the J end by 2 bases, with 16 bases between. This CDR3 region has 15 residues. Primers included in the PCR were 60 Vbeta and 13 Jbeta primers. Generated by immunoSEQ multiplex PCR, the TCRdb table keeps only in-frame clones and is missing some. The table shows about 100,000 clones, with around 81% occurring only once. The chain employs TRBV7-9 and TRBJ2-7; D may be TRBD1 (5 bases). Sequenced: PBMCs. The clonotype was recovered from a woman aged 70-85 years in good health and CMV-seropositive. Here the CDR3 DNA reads TGTGCCAGCAGCCCCTTGGGCAGGGCCCCCTACGAGCAGTACTTC. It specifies CASSPLGRAPYEQYF.